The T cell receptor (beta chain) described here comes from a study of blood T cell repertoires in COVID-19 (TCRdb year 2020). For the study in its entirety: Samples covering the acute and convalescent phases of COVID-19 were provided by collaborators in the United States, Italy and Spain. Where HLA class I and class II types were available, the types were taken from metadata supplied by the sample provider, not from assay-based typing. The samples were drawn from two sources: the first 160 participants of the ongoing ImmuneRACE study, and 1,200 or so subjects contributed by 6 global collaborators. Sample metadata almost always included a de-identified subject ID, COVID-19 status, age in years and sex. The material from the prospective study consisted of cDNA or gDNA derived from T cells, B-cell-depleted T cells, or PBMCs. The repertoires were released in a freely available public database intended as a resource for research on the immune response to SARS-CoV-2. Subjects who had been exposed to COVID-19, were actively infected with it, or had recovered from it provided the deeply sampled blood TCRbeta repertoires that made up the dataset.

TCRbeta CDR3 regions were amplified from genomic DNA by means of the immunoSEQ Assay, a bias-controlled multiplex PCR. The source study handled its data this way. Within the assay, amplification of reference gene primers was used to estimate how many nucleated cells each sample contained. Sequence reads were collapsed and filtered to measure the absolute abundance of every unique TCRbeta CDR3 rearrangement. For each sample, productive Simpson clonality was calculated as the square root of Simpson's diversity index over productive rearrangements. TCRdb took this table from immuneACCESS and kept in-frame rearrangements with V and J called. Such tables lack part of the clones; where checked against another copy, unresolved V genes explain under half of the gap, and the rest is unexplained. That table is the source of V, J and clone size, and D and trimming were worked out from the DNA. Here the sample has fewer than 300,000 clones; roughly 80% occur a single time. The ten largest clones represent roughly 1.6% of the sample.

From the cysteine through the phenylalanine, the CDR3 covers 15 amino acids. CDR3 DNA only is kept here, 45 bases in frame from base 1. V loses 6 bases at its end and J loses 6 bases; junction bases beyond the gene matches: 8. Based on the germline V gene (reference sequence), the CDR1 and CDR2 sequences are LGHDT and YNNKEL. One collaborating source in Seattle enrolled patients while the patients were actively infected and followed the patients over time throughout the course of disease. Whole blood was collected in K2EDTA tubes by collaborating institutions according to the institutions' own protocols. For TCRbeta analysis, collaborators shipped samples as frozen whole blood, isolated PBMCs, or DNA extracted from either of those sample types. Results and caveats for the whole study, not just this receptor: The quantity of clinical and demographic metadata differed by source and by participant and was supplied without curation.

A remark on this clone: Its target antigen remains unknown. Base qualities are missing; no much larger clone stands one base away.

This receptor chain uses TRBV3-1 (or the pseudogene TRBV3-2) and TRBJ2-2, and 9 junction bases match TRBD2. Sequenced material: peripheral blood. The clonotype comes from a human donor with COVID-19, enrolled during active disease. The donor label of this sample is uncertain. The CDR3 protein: CASSPPSSGAGELFF. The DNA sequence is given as TGTGCCAGCAGTCCCCCCTCTAGCGGGGCCGGGGAGCTGTTTTTT.